The 17 T cell receptor beta chains reported below all come from one sample, sequenced in a study of Ad26.COV2.S vaccination and SARS-CoV-2 variants. Treatment specified: some 20 received Ad26.COV2.S at low or high dose, single or two shots; several received placebo; per-sample allocation not given. After the first vaccine or placebo injection, samples were drawn on day 63. Measured with immunoSEQ multiplex PCR; TCRdb has only the in-frame clones, and not every one. The sample records around 450,000 clones, 75% to 90% being singletons. The specimen was peripheral blood, collected in a trial of Ad26.COV2.S vaccine versus placebo. These receptors were collected from a person aged 18-65 years who received the Ad26.COV2.S COVID-19 vaccine or a placebo.

The chain combines TRBV3-1 (or the pseudogene TRBV3-2) with TRBJ1-5; possibly TRBD1 for D (6 bases). Germline V CDR1 and CDR2: LGHDT, YNNKEL (reference sequence). The CDR3 has 15 residues. V lost 0 bases and J lost 3, with 9 bases in between. DNA for the CDR3: TGTGCCAGCAGCCAAGATGGGGGGCCCAATCAGCCCCAGCATTTT. Residues: CASSQDGGPNQPQHF.

The J gene is TRBJ1-1, the V gene TRBV30, with D maybe TRBD1 (6 bases). Germline CDR1 GTSNPN, CDR2 SVGIG (reference sequence). V lost 5 bases, J lost 0 bases, and 10 bases lay in between. The length of the CDR3 is 13 residues. The CDR3 region has the DNA TGTGCCTGGGTTGGACAGTTGAACACTGAAGCTTTCTTT. This translates into CAWVGQLNTEAFF. Together with reference TRBV30 and TRBJ1-1, the CDR3 gives the full variable domain: SQTIHQWPATLVQPVGSPLSLECTVEGTSNPNLYWYRQAAGRGLQLLFYSVGIGQISSEVPQNLSASRPQDRQFILSSKKLLLSDSGFYLCAWVGQLNTEAFFGQGTRLTVV.

The chain recombines TRBV30 with TRBJ2-3; D perhaps matches TRBD1 (5 bases). The CDR3 has 15 residues. Deletions cut 0 bases from V and 0 bases from J, with 10 bases between. Germline V lookup: CDR1 GTSNPN, CDR2 SVGIG (reference sequence). The CDR3 spells CAWSVRGRSTDTQYF. The CDR3 DNA reads TGTGCCTGGAGTGTAAGGGGCAGGAGCACAGATACGCAGTATTTT. Together with reference TRBV30 and TRBJ2-3, the CDR3 gives the full variable domain: SQTIHQWPATLVQPVGSPLSLECTVEGTSNPNLYWYRQAAGRGLQLLFYSVGIGQISSEVPQNLSASRPQDRQFILSSKKLLLSDSGFYLCAWSVRGRSTDTQYFGPGTRLTVL.

This chain joins TRBV6-5 and TRBJ2-1; D is possibly TRBD2 (6 bases). The V end lost 0 bases, the J end lost 0 bases, and 6 bases lay between the germline ends. The CDR3 length is 15 residues. Germline V gives CDR1 MNHEY, CDR2 SVGAGI. This CDR3 is CASSYSGLSYNEQFF. The CDR3 DNA reads TGTGCCAGCAGTTACTCGGGACTCTCCTACAATGAGCAGTTCTTC.

The chain joins TRBV29-1 to TRBJ1-2, with 9 bases identical to TRBD1. From germline, CDR1 is SQVTM and CDR2 ANQGSEA. Germline trimming cut 7 bases from V and 4 bases from J; bases unmatched to any gene: 4. The CDR3 covers 12 residues. The CDR3 coding sequence is TGCAGCGGGGGGACAGGGATCTATGGCTACACCTTC. Its protein product is CSGGTGIYGYTF.

The J gene is TRBJ2-5, the V gene TRBV28; 7 bases fit TRBD2. The length of the CDR3 is 14 residues. Unmatched junction bases numbered 10, after V lost 4 bases and J lost 8 bases. Germline CDR1 and CDR2: MDHEN and SYDVKM. The CDR3 loop is CASSSLAASPTQYF. The CDR3 region has the DNA TGTGCCAGCAGTTCCCTAGCGGCATCCCCTACCCAGTACTTC.

The rearrangement uses TRBV5-6 and TRBJ1-2, with 7 bases fitting TRBD1. With V trimmed by 4 bases and J by 6 bases, 6 bases remained unmatched. CDR1 is SGHDT, CDR2 YYEEEE, per germline. This CDR3 region has 13 residues. Here the CDR3 DNA reads TGTGCCAGCAGCAAAACAGGGGCAAATGGCTACACCTTC. Its translation: CASSKTGANGYTF. The complete variable domain, with remaining parts taken from reference TRBV5-6 and TRBJ1-2, reads DAGVTQSPTHLIKTRGQQVTLRCSPKSGHDTVSWYQQALGQGPQFIFQYYEEEERQRGNFPDRFSGHQFPNYSSELNVNALLLGDSALYLCASSKTGANGYTFGSGTRLTVV.

This chain connects TRBV7-2 to TRBJ1-6, with D possibly matching TRBD1 (5 bases). The germline V gene has CDR1 SGHTA and CDR2 FQGNSA. The CDR3 has 14 amino acids. V was shortened by 5 bases and J by 8 bases, with 13 bases between the two germline ends. CDR3 loop: CASSTAGGDSPLHF. The CDR3 DNA follows: TGTGCCAGCAGCACGGCGGGGGGGGATTCACCCCTCCACTTT.

This clone was observed a handful of times. The J gene is TRBJ1-2, the V gene TRBV5-1; D is ambiguous. With 4 bases removed from V and 8 bases from J, the gap between germline ends came to 12 bases. The CDR3 has 12 residues. The V gene's germline CDR1 is SGHRS and CDR2 YFSETQ. The CDR3 DNA sequence: TGCGCCAGCAGCCGGACGGCCGACGGCTACACCTTC. It codes for CASSRTADGYTF.

The chain employs TRBV19 and TRBJ1-2; D call uncertain. There are 12 residues in the CDR3. The V gene's germline CDR1 is LNHDA and CDR2 SQIVND (reference sequence). The V end was cut by 8 bases, the J end by 0 bases, with 7 bases between. The CDR3 coding sequence is TGTGCCAGTCGAAAAGCTAACTATGGCTACACCTTC. Its translation is CASRKANYGYTF.

The V call is TRBV5-1, the J call TRBJ2-7, with a weak D call TRBD2 (5 bases). Looked up from germline, CDR1 is SGHRS and CDR2 is YFSETQ. V was trimmed by 0 bases and J by 6 bases, leaving 13 bases between them. The CDR3 extends over 14 amino acids. CDR3 residues: CASSLVGLAGEQYF. CDR3 nucleotide sequence: TGCGCCAGCAGCTTGGTTGGGCTAGCCGGCGAGCAGTACTTC.

This clone was picked up a small number of times. The chain carries TRBV24-1 and TRBJ2-1; 8 nucleotides agree with TRBD2. The V gene's germline CDR1 is KGHDR and CDR2 SFDVKD. The V and J ends lost 7 bases and 9 bases, in that order; junction bases with no gene match: 1. The CDR3 consists of 11 residues. The CDR3 nucleotides read TGTGCCACCAGCCTAGCGGGTGAGCAGTTCTTC. As protein: CATSLAGEQFF.

The chain joins TRBV19 to TRBJ1-3; the D gene is possibly TRBD1 (5 bases). CDR3 length: 17 amino acids. Looked up from germline, CDR1 is LNHDA and CDR2 is SQIVND (reference sequence). Between the trimmed V and J ends, which lost 7 bases and 2 bases, there was a span of 21 bases. The CDR3 sequence is CASTTPTSRGAGNTIYF. In DNA form, the CDR3 reads TGTGCCAGTACCACCCCAACTTCTCGAGGGGCTGGAAACACCATATATTTT.

This rearrangement joins TRBV6-2 or TRBV6-3 to TRBJ1-5; 9 positions match TRBD1. Unmatched junction bases numbered 14, after V lost 6 bases and J lost 8 bases. CDR3 size: 16 residues. CDR1 is MNHEY, CDR2 SVGEGT, per germline. Here the CDR3 reads CASSQPYGQGMEPQHF. The CDR3 coding sequence is TGTGCCAGCAGCCAACCATACGGACAGGGGATGGAGCCCCAGCATTTT.

The rearrangement links TRBV12-3 or TRBV12-4 to TRBJ1-2, with D unclear. The V end was cut by 4 bases, the J end by 4 bases, with 4 bases between. This CDR3 spans 11 amino acids. The chain's CDR3 is CASSSGYGYTF. The DNA for the CDR3 is TGTGCCAGCAGTTCGGGCTATGGCTACACCTTC.

V is TRBV3-1 (or the pseudogene TRBV3-2) and J is TRBJ2-1, with D possibly matching TRBD1 (6 bases). Germline V lookup: CDR1 LGHDT, CDR2 YNNKEL (reference sequence). V lost 5 bases, J lost 4 bases, and 18 bases lay in between. This CDR3 contains 16 residues. DNA for the CDR3: TGTGCCAGCAGCTATCTGGGGACCCAGGGGTACAATGAGCAGTTCTTC. As protein: CASSYLGTQGYNEQFF.

The chain uses TRBV7-2 and TRBJ2-2; D is unresolved. V was shortened by 3 bases and J by 4 bases, with 12 bases between the two germline ends. The germline V gene has CDR1 SGHTA and CDR2 FQGNSA. This CDR3 has 15 residues. The CDR3 is CASSFPVQSTGELFF. In nucleotides, the CDR3 is TGTGCCAGCAGCTTCCCGGTGCAGAGCACCGGGGAGCTGTTTTTT.